Detailed here is one T cell receptor (beta chain). Its antigen has not been determined. No clone much larger than this one lies a single base away; base qualities are absent. In light of the paper, this sample's time point label describes: baseline before first vaccination. Samples from vaccinated people were obtained from the UK trials COV001 and COV002, which included a single-blind randomized controlled phase 2/3 trial of AZD1222 (ChAdOx1 nCoV-19) in healthy adults. Trial participant PBMC samples were collected at day 0 and day 28 after the second dose for TCRbeta chain sequencing. This sample was taken from a study of T cell responses to AZD1222 COVID-19 vaccine (dated by TCRdb to the early 2020s). Broadly, across the study: AZD1222 recipients whose second dose came at about 4 weeks and those whose second dose came at about 12 weeks were combined into one group, since spike-specific TCR depth and breadth did not differ between the two schedules. TCR sequencing was performed for about 240 trial participants, of whom around 210 were given two doses of AZD1222 and around 26 were given two doses of MenACWY control vaccine. Trial participants were enrolled into age subgroups of 18-55, 56-69 and 70-plus years, which contained around 150, 29 and 61 TCR-sequenced participants, respectively.

Broad study findings and their caveats: Because no day 14 peak-response samples were available, the repertoires could be characterized only after the peak T cell response. After two AZD1222 doses, both the breadth and the depth of spike-specific TCRs were significantly higher than at day 0 and than in MenACWY recipients. Participants were mostly white British, with more females than males. The authors suggested clonal diversity may have been underestimated. In the small 56-69-year group, the increase in depth fell short of significance, most likely because of low power. Only five to seven AZD1222 recipients were SARS-CoV-2 seropositive at baseline, limiting conclusions about previously exposed vaccinees. Epitopes outside the regions mutated in the B.1.351 and B.1.1.7 variants were reportedly recognized by nearly half of the unique spike-specific TCRs. The vaccine-associated CD4 TCRs covered the entire spike protein, and the dominant responses fell in regions 160-218 and 743-854.

The CDR3 regions of human TCRbeta chains were analyzed by immunosequencing. The authors' analysis ran thus. TCRs in the repertoires were matched against a reference library of SARS-CoV-2-specific TCRs that had been generated with the MIRA antigen-specificity platform. Breadth meant the fraction of unique TCRs that were SARS-CoV-2-associated, whereas depth meant the fraction of total T cells that were SARS-CoV-2-associated. Using the MIRA data, every spike-specific TCR was mapped to the spike region that the TCR reacted to and assigned to either a CD4 or a CD8 class. Log10-transformed breadth and depth values were compared by one-way ANOVA with Sidak's multiple comparisons tests. TCRdb re-hosts the immuneACCESS table, in-frame sequences only. Its copies lack some clones; in the studies checked, an unresolved V gene accounts for under half of them, and the cause for the rest is not known. Clonal size and the V and J genes are those of that table, whereas D and trimming came from the DNA. This sample holds roughly 100,000 clones; 90% were observed only once. Approximately 1.2% of the sample is taken by the ten largest.

V is pruned by 1 base and J by 0 bases, leaving 12 bases of the junction without a gene match. The CDR3 numbers 19 residues from cysteine through phenylalanine. CDR3 DNA is the only sequence kept; it has 57 bases, read in frame from the first base. As encoded in the germline V gene, CDR1 is SGHNT while CDR2 is YENEEA. Here the chain combines TRBV11-3 and TRBJ2-1; TRBD2 aligns with 7 central bases. The specimen was peripheral blood, collected on day 0 of AZD1222 vaccination. The origin of this receptor is an adult in good health. The DNA sequence is as follows: TGTGCCAGCAGCTTAGGCATCCCGTGGGGGGGGAGCTCCTACAATGAGCAGTTCTTC. This encodes CASSLGIPWGGSSYNEQFF.